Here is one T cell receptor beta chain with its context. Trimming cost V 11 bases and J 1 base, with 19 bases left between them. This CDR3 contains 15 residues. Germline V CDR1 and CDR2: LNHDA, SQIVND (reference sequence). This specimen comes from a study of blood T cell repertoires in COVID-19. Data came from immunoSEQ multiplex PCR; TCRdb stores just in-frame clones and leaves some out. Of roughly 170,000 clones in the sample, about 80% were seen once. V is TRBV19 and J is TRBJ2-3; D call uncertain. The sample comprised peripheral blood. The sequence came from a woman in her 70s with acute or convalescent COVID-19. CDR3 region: CAGIGDRPGTDTQYF. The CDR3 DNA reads TGTGCCGGAATTGGAGACCGTCCTGGCACAGATACGCAGTATTTT.